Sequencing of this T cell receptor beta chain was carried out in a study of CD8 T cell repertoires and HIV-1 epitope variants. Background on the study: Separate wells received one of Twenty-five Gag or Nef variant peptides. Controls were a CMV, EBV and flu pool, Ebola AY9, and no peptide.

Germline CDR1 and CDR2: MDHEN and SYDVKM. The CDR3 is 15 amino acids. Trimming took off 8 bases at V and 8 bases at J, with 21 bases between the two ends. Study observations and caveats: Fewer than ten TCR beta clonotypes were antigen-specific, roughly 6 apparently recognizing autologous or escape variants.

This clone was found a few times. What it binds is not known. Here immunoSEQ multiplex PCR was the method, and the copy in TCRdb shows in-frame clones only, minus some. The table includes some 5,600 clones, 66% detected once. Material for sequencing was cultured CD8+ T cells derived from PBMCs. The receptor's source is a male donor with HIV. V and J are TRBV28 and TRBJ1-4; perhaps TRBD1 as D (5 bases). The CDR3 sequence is CASAITGHRGEKLFF. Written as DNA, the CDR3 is TGTGCCAGCGCAATTACTGGCCACCGGGGGGAAAAACTGTTTTTT.